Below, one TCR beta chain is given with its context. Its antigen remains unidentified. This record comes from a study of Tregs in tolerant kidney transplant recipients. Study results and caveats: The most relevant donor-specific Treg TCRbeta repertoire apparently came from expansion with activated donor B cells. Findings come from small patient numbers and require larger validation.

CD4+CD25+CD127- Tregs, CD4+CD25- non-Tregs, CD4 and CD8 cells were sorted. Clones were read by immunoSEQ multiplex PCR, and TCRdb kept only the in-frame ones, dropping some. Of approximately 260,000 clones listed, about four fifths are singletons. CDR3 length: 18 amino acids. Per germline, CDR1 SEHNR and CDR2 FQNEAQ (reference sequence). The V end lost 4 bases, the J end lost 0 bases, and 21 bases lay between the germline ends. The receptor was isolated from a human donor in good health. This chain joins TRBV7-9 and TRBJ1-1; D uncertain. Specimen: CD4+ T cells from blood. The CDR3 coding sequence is TGTGCCAGCAGCTCACAAGGGAGGTGGGGTAGGATGAACACTGAAGCTTTCTTT. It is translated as CASSSQGRWGRMNTEAFF.